This TCR beta chain is from a study of cytomegalovirus exposure and HLA in healthy donors. Study-wide results and caveats: When analyzed later, the rates of TCR association showed variation by HLA locus, with DRB1 the most and HLA-C the fewest.

Concerning this clone: No antigen is known for it.

The PCR employed 60 Vbeta primers together with 13 Jbeta primers. The repertoire was sequenced with immunoSEQ multiplex PCR; TCRdb's copy has only in-frame clones and lacks some. The profile shows roughly 120,000 clones, around two thirds of them singletons. Trimming cost V 2 bases and J 9 bases, with 14 bases left between them. Germline values: CDR1 LGHNA, CDR2 YNFKEQ. This CDR3 is built from 14 residues. The sample was PBMCs. This clonotype was obtained from a middle-aged woman in good health and CMV-seropositive. The chain employs TRBV4-2 and TRBJ2-1; a weak D match, TRBD2 (7 bases). The CDR3 loop reads CASSQSTGGPEQFF. As DNA, the CDR3 is TGTGCCAGCAGCCAATCGACCGGGGGGCCTGAGCAGTTCTTC.